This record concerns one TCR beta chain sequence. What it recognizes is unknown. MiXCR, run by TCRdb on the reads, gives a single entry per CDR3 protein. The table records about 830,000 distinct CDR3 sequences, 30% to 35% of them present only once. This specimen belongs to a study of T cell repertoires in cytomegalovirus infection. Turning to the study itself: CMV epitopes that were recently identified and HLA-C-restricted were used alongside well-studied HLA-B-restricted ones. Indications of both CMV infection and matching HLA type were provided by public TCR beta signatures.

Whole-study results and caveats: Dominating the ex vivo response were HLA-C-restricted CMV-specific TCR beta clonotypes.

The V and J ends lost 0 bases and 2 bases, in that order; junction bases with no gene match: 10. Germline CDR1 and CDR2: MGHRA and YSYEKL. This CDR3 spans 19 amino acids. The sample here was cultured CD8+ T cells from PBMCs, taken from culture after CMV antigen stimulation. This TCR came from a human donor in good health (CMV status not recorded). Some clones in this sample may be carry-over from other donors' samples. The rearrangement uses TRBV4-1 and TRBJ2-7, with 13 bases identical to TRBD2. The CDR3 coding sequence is TGCGCCAGCAGCCAAGATGGGGGACCGGGACTAGCGGGGCCCTACGAGCAGTACGTC. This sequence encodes CASSQDGGPGLAGPYEQYV.